The clone carrying this T cell receptor (beta chain) was detected many times. The entry originates in a study of T cells in Graves' hyperthyroidism and ophthalmopathy. Background on the study: Before any treatment, at initial diagnosis, peripheral blood was collected.

Amplified regions were TCR beta CDR3 sequences from RNA transcripts. Using the HTBI primer set, a first-round RT-PCR was run on the TCR CDR3. TCRdb re-called the multiplex PCR reads through MiXCR, storing one row per CDR3 protein. The sample lists some 460,000 distinct CDR3 sequences, more than 15% occurring once. V was clipped by 3 bases and J by 5 bases, with 12 bases between them. CDR1 is KGHSH, CDR2 LQKENI, per germline. The CDR3 is made up of 14 amino acids. Patients aged 18 to 65 had newly diagnosed hyperthyroidism of under 2 months' duration. Every diagnosis used clinical symptoms, serum thyroxine and TRAb, thyroid ultrasound and orbital computed tomography.

The chain uses TRBV18 and TRBJ2-3; D might be TRBD2 (6 bases). This TCR was sampled from a woman between 18 and 29 years old with Graves' hyperthyroidism. Sequencing was performed on blood. The CDR3 loop is CASSPEGRRDTQYF. CDR3 nucleotide sequence: TGTGCCAGCTCACCGGAGGGCCGGAGAGATACGCAGTATTTT.